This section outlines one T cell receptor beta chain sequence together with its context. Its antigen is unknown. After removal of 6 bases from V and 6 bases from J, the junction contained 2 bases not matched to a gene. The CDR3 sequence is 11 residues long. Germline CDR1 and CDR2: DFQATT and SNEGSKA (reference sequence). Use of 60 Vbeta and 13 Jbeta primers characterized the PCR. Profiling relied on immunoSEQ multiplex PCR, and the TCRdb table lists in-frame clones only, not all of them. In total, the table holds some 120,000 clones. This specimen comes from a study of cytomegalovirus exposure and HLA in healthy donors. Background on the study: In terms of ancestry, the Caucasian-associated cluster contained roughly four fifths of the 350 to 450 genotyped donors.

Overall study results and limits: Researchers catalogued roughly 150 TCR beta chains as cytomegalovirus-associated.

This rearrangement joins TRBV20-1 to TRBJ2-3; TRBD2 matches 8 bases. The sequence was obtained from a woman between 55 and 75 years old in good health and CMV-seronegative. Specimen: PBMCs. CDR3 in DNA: TGCAGTGCAAGGACTAGCGATACGCAGTATTTT. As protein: CSARTSDTQYF.